These 10 T cell receptor beta chains were sequenced from one sample in a study of T-cell memory formation after mild COVID-19 listed by TCRdb under 2021. Library preparation employed 5' RACE. TCRdb names Illumina NovaSeq 6000 as the instrument used. TCRdb passed the public sequencing reads through fastp at Q25 and MiXCR, retaining productive beta sequences. Rows with one shared CDR3 protein collapse into an entry with the most common genes and DNA. The sample includes about 340,000 distinct CDR3 sequences, with roughly 13% observed a single time. 20% to 25% of the sample is held by the ten biggest clonotypes. Sequencing used PBMCs or a T cell subset sorted from them (not recorded which). These receptors were taken from a man between 18 and 29 years old who had mild COVID-19 (a few samples of this study predate the infection). The sample titles of this study are shuffled in the database, so cell type and time point are left out; the donor was told from shared clones.

In this sample, this clonotype turned up a few times. This rearrangement joins TRBV7-2 to TRBJ2-7; 9 bases are shared with TRBD2. The CDR3 totals 14 residues. Germline loops: CDR1 SGHTA, CDR2 FQGNSA. The junction had 6 bases not matched to a gene; V was cut back by 3 bases and J by 6 bases. CDR3: CASSFGGGALEQYF. The DNA of the CDR3 is TGTGCCAGCAGCTTCGGCGGGGGGGCACTCGAGCAGTACTTC.

This clonotype was seen more than once but under ten times. In nucleotides, the CDR3 is TGCGCCAGCAGCCCCAAGTGGGGTGATACGCAGTATTTT. This encodes CASSPKWGDTQYF. The chain is built from TRBV5-1 and TRBJ2-3; D unclear. The germline V and J ends were trimmed by 4 bases and 6 bases, with 12 bases remaining between them. Germline V CDR1 and CDR2: SGHRS, YFSETQ. The CDR3 totals 13 residues. The full variable domain, its missing parts supplied by reference TRBV5-1 and TRBJ2-3, is KAGVTQTPRYLIKTRGQQVTLSCSPISGHRSVSWYQQTPGQGLQFLFEYFSETQRNKGNFPGRFSGRQFSNSRSEMNVSTLELGDSALYLCASSPKWGDTQYFGPGTRLTVL.

This clonotype was seen ten or more times. The chain has TRBV7-6 and TRBJ2-5; D gene uncertain. Trimming cost V 8 bases and J 6 bases, with 16 bases left between them. This CDR3 contains 13 residues. Germline CDR1 SGHVS, CDR2 FNYEAQ. The CDR3 region has the DNA TGTGCCAGCGGCCACTACGACCTCAAGACCCAGTACTTC. It specifies CASGHYDLKTQYF.

The chain employs TRBV24-1 and TRBJ2-3; TRBD2 matches at 12 bases. This CDR3 region has 16 residues. J gave up 6 bases and V 3 bases, and 6 bases lay outside the gene matches. The V gene's germline CDR1 is KGHDR and CDR2 SFDVKD. This CDR3 reads CATSDRLAGALDTQYF. In nucleotides, the CDR3 is TGTGCCACCAGTGATCGACTAGCGGGAGCATTGGATACGCAGTATTTT.

This clonotype was seen more than once but under ten times. The V call is TRBV5-4, the J call TRBJ2-7, with D possibly matching TRBD2 (6 bases). This CDR3 contains 16 residues. The germline CDR1 and CDR2 sequences are SGHNT and YYREEE (reference sequence). With 0 bases removed from V and 1 base from J, the gap between germline ends came to 14 bases. The CDR3 sequence is CASSLEMGLGSYEQYF. The CDR3 bases are TGTGCCAGCAGCTTGGAAATGGGACTGGGATCCTACGAGCAGTACTTC.

There are a few counts of this clonotype. V gene TRBV9 combines with J gene TRBJ2-2; 8 bases map to TRBD1. Germline lookup yields CDR1 SGDLS and CDR2 YYNGEE. The V and J ends lost 4 bases and 7 bases, in that order; junction bases with no gene match: 9. This CDR3 is built from 15 residues. The CDR3 loop is CASSSDRDIDGELFF. The CDR3 region has the DNA TGTGCCAGCAGCTCGGACAGGGATATTGACGGGGAGCTGTTTTTT.

The CDR3 spells CASSQDNSGETQYF. The DNA of the CDR3 is TGCGCCAGCAGCCAAGATAACTCGGGAGAGACCCAGTACTTC. The rearrangement links TRBV4-3 to TRBJ2-5, with D uncertain. The CDR3 loop spans 14 amino acids. Germline V gene sequence: CDR1 LGHNA, CDR2 YSLEER. V was pared by 0 bases and J by 4 bases, with 9 bases between.

The genes are TRBV18 and TRBJ1-5; D call uncertain. There are 11 residues in the CDR3. Germline lookup yields CDR1 KGHSH and CDR2 LQKENI. The V end was cut by 2 bases, the J end by 9 bases, with 5 bases between. CDR3 sequence (DNA): TGTGCCAGCTCACCAGCCACGCCCCAGCATTTT. Protein sequence: CASSPATPQHF.

The CDR3 DNA reads TGTGCCAGCAGCGCCAGGACAGGGGGAACTAACTATGGCTACACCTTC. Translated, it gives CASSARTGGTNYGYTF. This chain connects TRBV9 to TRBJ1-2; TRBD1 agrees at 10 bases. Trimming at V came to 3 bases and at J to 0 bases, leaving 5 bases not matched to a gene. The germline CDR1 and CDR2 sequences are SGDLS and YYNGEE. The CDR3 has 16 amino acids.

The chain links TRBV4-3 to TRBJ2-5; 7 bases are shared with TRBD1. CDR1 LGHNA and CDR2 YSLEER come from the germline V gene. After removal of 1 base from V and 14 bases from J, the junction contained 13 bases not matched to a gene. The CDR3 spans 14 residues. CDR3 sequence reads: CASSQGRRDSSFYF. CDR3 sequence (DNA): TGCGCCAGCAGCCAAGGGCGCAGGGACAGCAGCTTTTACTTC.